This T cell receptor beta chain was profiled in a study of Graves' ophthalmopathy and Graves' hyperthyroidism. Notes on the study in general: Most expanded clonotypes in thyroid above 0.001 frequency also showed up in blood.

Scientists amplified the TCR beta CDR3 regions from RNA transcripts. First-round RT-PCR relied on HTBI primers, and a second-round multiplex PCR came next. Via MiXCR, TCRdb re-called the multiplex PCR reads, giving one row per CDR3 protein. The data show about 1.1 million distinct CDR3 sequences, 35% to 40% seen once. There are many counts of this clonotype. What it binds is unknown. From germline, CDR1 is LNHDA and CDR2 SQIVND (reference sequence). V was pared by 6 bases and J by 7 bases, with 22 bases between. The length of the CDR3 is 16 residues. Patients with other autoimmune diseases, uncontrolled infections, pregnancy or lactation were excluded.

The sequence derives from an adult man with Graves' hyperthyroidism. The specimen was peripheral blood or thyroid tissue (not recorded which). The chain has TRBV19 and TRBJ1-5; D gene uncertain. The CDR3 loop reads CASRPSRSAVEQPQHF. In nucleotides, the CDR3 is TGTGCCAGTAGGCCCTCCAGGTCGGCGGTGGAACAGCCCCAGCATTTT.